This entry is about one T cell receptor (beta chain). This entry belongs to a study of blood T cell repertoires in COVID-19. The CDR3 is 16 residues long. J lost 0 bases, V lost 5 bases, and 9 bases had no gene match. Germline CDR1 MNHEY, CDR2 SMNVEV (reference sequence). TCRdb's copy holds only in-frame clones and misses some; the assay was immunoSEQ multiplex PCR. The data contain just over 300,000 clones, 90% of them singletons. The genes are TRBV27 and TRBJ1-2; TRBD1 matches at 7 bases. The sample was PBMCs or T cells enriched from blood (not recorded which). This receptor was taken from a woman between 18 and 29 years old with acute COVID-19. The CDR3 DNA is TGTGCCAGCAGTCCAAACGGGGACAGCCCTAACTATGGCTACACCTTC. Protein: CASSPNGDSPNYGYTF.